This TCR beta chain was recovered during a study of blood T cell repertoires in COVID-19. Background on the study: Material from acute and convalescent COVID-19 was sourced from the United States, Italy and Spain.

This table comes from immunoSEQ multiplex PCR, and its TCRdb copy is limited to in-frame clones, with some not included. The table records about 410,000 clones, around nine tenths of them present only once. V dropped 4 bases and J dropped 10; count of bases not matched to a gene: 7. The CDR3 spans 15 residues. Germline assignment: CDR1 SGHTA and CDR2 FQGNSA. Seattle patient enrollment occurred during active infection, with longitudinal follow-up thereafter. This rearrangement joins TRBV7-2 to TRBJ1-6, with TRBD1 identical over 10 bases. This receptor was obtained from a woman in her forties with COVID-19, enrolled during active disease. The sample comprised peripheral blood. The CDR3 protein is CASSSSGTGDSPLHF. DNA for the CDR3: TGTGCCAGCAGCTCCTCCGGGACAGGGGACTCACCCCTCCACTTT. The variable domain in full, with the rest retrieved from reference TRBV7-2 and TRBJ1-6, is GAGVSQSPSNKVTEKGKDVELRCDPISGHTALYWYRQSLGQGLEFLIYFQGNSAPDKSGLPSDRFSAERTGGSVSTLTIQRTQQEDSAVYLCASSSSGTGDSPLHFGNGTRLTVT.